This T cell receptor (beta chain) was documented in a study of blood T cell repertoires in COVID-19. Study overall: T cells, B-cell-depleted T cells, or PBMCs provided the cDNA or gDNA that served as material.

This clone came up a few times. Authors' methods: Counts of nucleated cells, estimated from reference gene primer amplification, were obtained. TCRdb's copy holds only in-frame clones and misses some; the assay was immunoSEQ multiplex PCR. For V, J and clone size, that table is used; D and trimming come from the DNA. The sample holds 100,000 to 150,000 clones, around nine tenths seen once. Seattle patients were enrolled during active infection and followed longitudinally. The receptor was derived from a woman in her 70s with COVID-19, enrolled during active disease. The sample taken for sequencing was peripheral blood.

For the CDR3, the DNA is TGCGCCAGCAGCTGGGGCAGGTCGAACACCGGGGAGCTGTTTTTT. Its translation is CASSWGRSNTGELFF. The chain recombines TRBV5-1 with TRBJ2-2, with D tentatively TRBD1 (5 bases). The CDR3 length is 15 residues. The germline CDR1 and CDR2 sequences are SGHRS and YFSETQ. Trimming removed 3 bases from V and 0 bases from J, with 9 bases in between.